These 18 T cell receptor beta chains originate from one sample sequenced in a study of Graves' ophthalmopathy and Graves' hyperthyroidism. Researchers took RNA transcripts and amplified TCR beta CDR3 regions from them. First-round RT-PCR relied on HTBI primers, and a second-round multiplex PCR came next. One entry per CDR3 protein results from TCRdb running MiXCR on the multiplex PCR reads. The profile shows about 210,000 distinct CDR3 sequences, 29% of them singletons. The sequenced sample consisted of peripheral blood. These receptors were obtained from a man aged 45-65 years with Graves' ophthalmopathy.

This clonotype was observed at least ten times. This chain uses TRBV2 with TRBJ2-7, with 9 positions matching TRBD1. From germline, CDR1 is SNHLY and CDR2 FYNNEI. CDR3 length equals 14 residues. The V and J ends lost 5 bases and 4 bases, in that order; junction bases with no gene match: 6. The CDR3 coding sequence is TGTGCCAGCAGTCCCGGGACAGGGAAATACGAGCAGTACTTC. Translated, it gives CASSPGTGKYEQYF.

The chain has TRBV12-3 or TRBV12-4 and TRBJ1-5; D gene ambiguous. CDR3 size: 13 residues. The ends were cut back, 5 bases at V and 6 bases at J, with 11 bases in the middle. The CDR3 here is CASSQQFAQPQHF. The DNA of the CDR3 is TGTGCCAGCAGTCAACAGTTTGCTCAGCCCCAGCATTTT.

The V and J genes are TRBV6-2 or TRBV6-3 and TRBJ1-1; D is unclear. The CDR3 contains 15 residues. Germline values: CDR1 MNHEY, CDR2 SVGEGT. V lost 2 bases and J 3 bases, leaving 13 bases between the germline ends. CDR3 region: CASSYPPFVDTEAFF. The CDR3 DNA reads as TGTGCCAGCAGTTACCCACCGTTCGTTGACACTGAAGCTTTCTTT.

This chain joins TRBV30 and TRBJ1-2; 7 nucleotides align to TRBD1. This CDR3 has 13 amino acids. V lost 4 bases and J lost 8; bases outside the gene matches: 10. Germline V gene lookup returns CDR1 GTSNPN and CDR2 SVGIG (reference sequence). For the CDR3, the DNA is TGTGCCTGGACCGGCGGAAGGACAGGAGGCTACACCTTC. This codes for CAWTGGRTGGYTF.

This clonotype was seen at least ten times. This chain joins TRBV12-3 or TRBV12-4 and TRBJ1-1, with unresolved D. V lost 4 bases and J 3 bases, leaving 3 bases between the germline ends. The CDR3 consists of 11 residues. CDR3 protein: CASSSDTEAFF. In DNA, the CDR3 is TGTGCCAGCAGTTCGGACACTGAAGCTTTCTTT.

This clonotype was observed at least ten times. V is TRBV19 and J is TRBJ2-2; D unclear. The V and J ends lost 2 bases and 6 bases respectively, with 4 bases between them. The CDR3 has 12 amino acids. Per germline, CDR1 LNHDA and CDR2 SQIVND (reference sequence). The CDR3 sequence is CASSILSGELFF. DNA of the CDR3: TGTGCCAGTAGTATATTGTCCGGGGAGCTGTTTTTT.

This clonotype has at least ten counts. The CDR3 coding sequence is TGCGCCAGCAGCCAAGTGGGTAGCGGGGGAGAGACCCAGTACTTC. Its translation: CASSQVGSGGETQYF. The rearrangement links TRBV4-1 to TRBJ2-5, with TRBD2 identical over 9 bases. The germline V gene encodes CDR1 MGHRA and CDR2 YSYEKL. Unmatched junction bases numbered 4, after V lost 1 base and J lost 4 bases. CDR3 length equals 15 residues.

This clonotype has ten or more counts. The limits of the CDR3 on the DNA are not certain, so only TCRdb's listed CDR3 is given. CDR3 in amino acids: CSVEGQWALGTEASF. The genes are TRBV29-1 and TRBJ1-1; the table's D call of TRBD1 was not tested on the DNA. The length of the CDR3 is 15 amino acids, counting both ends. The germline V gene has CDR1 SQVTM and CDR2 ANQGSEA.

This clonotype has at least ten counts. J is TRBJ2-2 and V is TRBV7-8; 9 nucleotides line up with TRBD2. This CDR3 has 15 residues. Germline CDR1 reads SGHVS; CDR2 reads FQNEAQ. Trimming at V came to 3 bases and at J to 6 bases, leaving 5 bases not matched to a gene. The CDR3 reads CASSLERGVSGELFF. CDR3 coding DNA: TGTGCCAGCAGCTTGGAGCGGGGGGTGTCCGGGGAGCTGTTTTTT. The entire variable domain, with the rest obtained from reference TRBV7-8 and TRBJ2-2, is as follows: GAGVSQSPRYKVAKRGQDVALRCDPISGHVSLFWYQQALGQGPEFLTYFQNEAQLDKSGLPSDRFFAERPEGSVSTLKIQRTQQEDSAVYLCASSLERGVSGELFFGEGSRLTVL.

Ten or more counts support this clonotype. CDR3 in DNA: TGTGCCACTCGGGACAGGGGTCCCGGGGAGCTGTTTTTT. This sequence encodes CATRDRGPGELFF. The chain has TRBV19 and TRBJ2-2; 10 bases line up with TRBD1. Unmatched junction bases numbered 5, after V lost 10 bases and J lost 6 bases. Germline V lookup: CDR1 LNHDA, CDR2 SQIVND (reference sequence). The CDR3 has 13 amino acids.

Ten or more counts support this clonotype. The chain carries TRBV7-2 and TRBJ2-5; a weak D match, TRBD2 (5 bases). Trimming pared 1 base from V and 1 base from J, leaving 10 bases between. Germline values: CDR1 SGHTA, CDR2 FQGNSA. This CDR3 has 15 amino acids. As DNA, the CDR3 is TGTGCCAGCAGCTTAGGGGAGCGGCTCCAAGAGACCCAGTACTTC. Translated, it gives CASSLGERLQETQYF.

This clonotype was detected ten times or more. This sequence joins TRBV6-2 or TRBV6-3 and TRBJ2-6; D unresolved. V lost 3 bases and J lost 8, with 5 bases in between. The CDR3 consists of 12 residues. Germline values: CDR1 MNHEY, CDR2 SVGEGT. In DNA form, the CDR3 reads TGTGCCAGCAGTTATGACACCAACGTCCTGACTTTC. This translates into CASSYDTNVLTF.

Many counts were recorded for this clonotype. The V call is TRBV18, the J call TRBJ1-2; D is possibly TRBD1 (6 bases). CDR1 and CDR2 from the germline V gene are KGHSH and LQKENI. V lost 3 bases and J lost 8, with 10 bases in between. The CDR3 is made up of 12 amino acids. The DNA of the CDR3 is TGTGCCAGCTCACCGCAGGGGACCGGCTACACCTTC. It specifies CASSPQGTGYTF.

The chain uses TRBV7-8 and TRBJ1-1, with unresolved D. CDR3 size: 13 residues. V was trimmed by 5 bases and J by 12 bases, leaving 19 bases between them. The germline CDR1 and CDR2 sequences are SGHVS and FQNEAQ. CDR3 residues: CASSPTRESPSFF. Here the CDR3 DNA reads TGTGCCAGCAGCCCCACAAGGGAGAGTCCATCTTTCTTT.

In this sample, this clonotype turned up many times. The chain recombines TRBV5-6 with TRBJ2-3, with 15 bases that match TRBD2. The V segment lost 4 bases and the J segment 0 bases; nucleotides outside the gene matches: 6. CDR1 is SGHDT and CDR2 is YYEEEE in the germline V gene. The CDR3 is 18 residues long. The CDR3 sequence is CASSKGLAGGGSTDTQYF. The CDR3 DNA is TGTGCCAGCAGCAAGGGACTAGCGGGAGGAGGAAGCACAGATACGCAGTATTTT.

This clonotype was counted at least ten times. The rearrangement uses TRBV19 and TRBJ2-5; 8 bases map to TRBD1. With 7 bases clipped from V and 5 bases from J, the junction kept 21 bases outside the gene matches. This CDR3 comprises 18 residues. Germline V gene data show CDR1 as LNHDA and CDR2 as SQIVND (reference sequence). The CDR3 region has the DNA TGTGCCAGTACCTCCACAGGGCTCGACAGGGGTATAGGGGAGACCCAGTACTTC. Translation: CASTSTGLDRGIGETQYF.

The rearrangement joins TRBV20-1 to TRBJ2-5; D remains ambiguous. The germline V and J ends were trimmed by 0 bases and 5 bases, with 4 bases remaining between them. Germline lookup yields CDR1 DFQATT and CDR2 SNEGSKA (reference sequence). The CDR3 is made up of 11 amino acids. The CDR3 reads CSARDSETQYF. CDR3 nucleotides: TGCAGTGCTAGAGATAGCGAGACCCAGTACTTC.

The rearrangement uses TRBV6-5 and TRBJ1-1, with D hard to call. The length of the CDR3 is 15 residues. Trimming removed 6 bases at V and 1 base at J, with 15 bases between. CDR1 and CDR2 (germline): MNHEY, SVGAGI. The CDR3 protein is CASSILGRQNTEAFF. The CDR3 region has the DNA TGTGCCAGCAGCATACTCGGACGGCAGAACACTGAAGCTTTCTTT.